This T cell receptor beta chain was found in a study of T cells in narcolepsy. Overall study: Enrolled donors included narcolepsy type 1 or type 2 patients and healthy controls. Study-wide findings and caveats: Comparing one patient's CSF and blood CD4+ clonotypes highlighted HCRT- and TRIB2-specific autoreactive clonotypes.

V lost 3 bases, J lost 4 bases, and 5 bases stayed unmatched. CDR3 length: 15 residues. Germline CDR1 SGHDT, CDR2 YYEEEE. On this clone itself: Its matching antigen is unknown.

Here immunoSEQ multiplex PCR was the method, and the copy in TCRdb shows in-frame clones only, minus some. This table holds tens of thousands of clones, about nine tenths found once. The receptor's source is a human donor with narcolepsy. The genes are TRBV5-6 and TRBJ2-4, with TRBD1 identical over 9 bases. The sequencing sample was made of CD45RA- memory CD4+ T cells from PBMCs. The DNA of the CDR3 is TGTGCCAGCAGCTCAGCTGACAGGGGGAAAAACATTCAGTACTTC. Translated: CASSSADRGKNIQYF.